This T cell receptor beta chain was captured in a study of regulatory T cells in long-lasting Graves disease. General study results and limits: Peripheral blood alone, not thyroid tissue, underwent study.

Remarks on this clonotype: Antigen: not known.

V lost 5 bases, J lost 4 bases, and 8 bases lay in between. CDR3 length: 13 residues. The time point: newly diagnosed GD, antithyroid drugs for less than 3 months. The TCR library used RNA extracted from PBMCs. Building the TCR beta libraries relied on iRepertoire HTBI primers, and CDR3 regions underwent Arm-PCR. TCRdb analysed the multiplex PCR reads with MiXCR anew, one entry per CDR3 protein. In the table there are roughly 530,000 distinct CDR3 sequences, about 16% of which are singletons. This sample also appeared in a second study, on T cells in Graves' hyperthyroidism and ophthalmopathy.

The chain employs TRBV12-3 or TRBV12-4 and TRBJ2-2; no definite D call. This clonotype was obtained from a woman aged 35-65 years with Graves disease. Sequenced here: peripheral blood mononuclear cells (PBMCs), sampled at new diagnosis, from a patient treated with antithyroid drugs. The CDR3 here is CASSRAPTGELFF. The CDR3 DNA reads TGTGCCAGCAGTCGCGCCCCCACCGGGGAGCTGTTTTTT.